Listed below are T cell receptor beta chains from one sample, sequenced in a study of cytomegalovirus exposure and HLA in healthy donors. Profiled with immunoSEQ multiplex PCR; TCRdb holds only in-frame clones, not every one. The sample has more than 100,000 clones; 60% to 80% are singletons. Sequenced material: PBMCs. The source of these receptors is a woman aged 55-70 years in good health and CMV-seronegative. CDR3s include the opening cysteine and the closing phenylalanine or tryptophan. The D gene is left open where the match is weak. For some rows the clone size is stated as once, few or many, or as a class when expanded; others skip it.

J,size,V,D,DNA,CDR3
TRBJ1-1,.,TRBV10-2,.,TGCGCCAGCAGTGAGTCGAGCTATCTGGGCGACAGCCGAACCTTGAACACTGAAGCTTTCTTT,CASSESSYLGDSRTLNTEAFF
TRBJ2-5,.,TRBV27,TRBD1,TGTGCCAGCAGGCGACAGGGGGCTGGTGAGACCCAGTACTTC,CASRRQGAGETQYF
TRBJ1-3,.,TRBV2,.,TGTGCCACCTCAGCAGAAACGGGACTCCTAGGAAACACCATATATTTT,CATSAETGLLGNTIYF
TRBJ1-1,once,TRBV28,.,TGTGCCAGCAGTTCACCAGGTTCCCCTCGGGGGGAACCTGAAGCTTTCTTT,CASSSPGSPRGEPEAFF
TRBJ2-1,.,TRBV7-8,TRBD2,TGTGCCAGCAGCCTACTAGCGGGGAGCGTGAATGAGCAGTTCTTC,CASSLLAGSVNEQFF
TRBJ1-2,.,TRBV9,.,TGTGCCAGCAGCCCCGCAGGGTCAGGGTATGGCTACACCTTC,CASSPAGSGYGYTF
TRBJ2-2,.,TRBV15,TRBD1,TGTGCTTCCGGGACAGGGAACACCGGGGAGCTGTTTTTT,CASGTGNTGELFF
TRBJ2-5,.,TRBV27,TRBD1,TGTGCCAGCAGTGTACAGGGGGCATGGGAGACCCAGTACTTC,CASSVQGAWETQYF
TRBJ2-7,.,TRBV19,TRBD2,TGTGCCAGTAGGCTTAGCGGGAGCGTTTCCTACGAGCAGTACTTC,CASRLSGSVSYEQYF
TRBJ2-2,.,TRBV4-1,.,TGCGCCAGCACACCCGGGACACCGAACACCGGGGAGCTGTTTTTT,CASTPGTPNTGELFF
TRBJ2-3,.,TRBV4-1,TRBD2,TGCGCCAGCAGCCAAGATACGGGGACTAGCACCGTTACGCAGTATTTT,CASSQDTGTSTVTQYF
TRBJ2-4,.,TRBV28,TRBD2,TGTGCCAGCAGTCCTAGCGGGGTATCCCGTCGGATCAAAAACATTCAGTACTTC,CASSPSGVSRRIKNIQYF
TRBJ2-5,.,TRBV30,TRBD2,TGTGCCTGGAGCGGCGGGGGGGCGAGAGAGACCCAGTACTTC,CAWSGGGARETQYF
TRBJ2-3,.,TRBV18,TRBD2,TGTGCCAGCTCACCGCGGGAGAATGGAGATACGCAGTATTTT,CASSPRENGDTQYF
TRBJ1-1,few,TRBV7-3,.,TGTGCCAGCAGCTTGCAGGCGAACACTGAAGCTTTCTTT,CASSLQANTEAFF
TRBJ2-4,.,TRBV6-6,.,TGTGCCACCCAGACAGACGGAGCCAAAAACATTCAGTACTTC,CATQTDGAKNIQYF
TRBJ2-5,.,TRBV5-1,TRBD2,TGCGCCAGCAGCCCCGCGGGAGGTCGGGGGGAGACCCAGTACTTC,CASSPAGGRGETQYF
TRBJ1-5,.,TRBV6-6,.,TGTGCCAGCACCGATAGGGGTTTTCAGCCCCAGCATTTT,CASTDRGFQPQHF
TRBJ2-6,.,TRBV15,TRBD1,TGTGCCACCAGCAGAGCAGGGACAGGGGGCGCTGGGGCCAACGTCCTGACTTTC,CATSRAGTGGAGANVLTF
TRBJ1-5,.,TRBV18,.,TGTGCCAGCTCACCATTCGTTTCCGCAGGGCTTCAGCCCCAGCATTTT,CASSPFVSAGLQPQHF
TRBJ2-5,.,TRBV12-5,.,TGTGCTAGTGGTTCAGGGTTGGAAAAGACCCAGTACTTC,CASGSGLEKTQYF
TRBJ1-4,.,TRBV10-3,TRBD1,TGTGCCATCAGGAAGACAGGGACCACTAATGAAAAACTGTTTTTT,CAIRKTGTTNEKLFF
TRBJ1-1,.,TRBV19,TRBD1,TGTGCCAGTAGTATCACAGGGACAGGGAACACTGAAGCTTTCTTT,CASSITGTGNTEAFF
TRBJ2-2,.,TRBV27,TRBD1,TGTGCCAGCAGTTTCAGGTACAGGGGGCTGTCGAACACCGGGGAGCTGTTTTTT,CASSFRYRGLSNTGELFF
TRBJ2-7,.,TRBV6-1,.,TGTGCCAGCAGCCCCTCGGTAAGAAGCTACGAGCAGTACTTC,CASSPSVRSYEQYF
TRBJ2-1,.,TRBV7-6,.,TGTGCCAGCAGCTTAGACCCGAGGTTTGCGGATGAGCAGTTCTTC,CASSLDPRFADEQFF
TRBJ1-6,once,TRBV2,.,TGTGCCACCGGTAGCTCCTATAATTCACCCCTCCACTTT,CATGSSYNSPLHF
TRBJ2-7,.,TRBV5-5,.,TGTGCCAGCAGCTTGGCCAACCGCAGGGTTAGTACCGAGCAGTACTTC,CASSLANRRVSTEQYF
TRBJ2-3,few,TRBV10-2,TRBD2,TGCGCCAGCAGTGAGTCGGGGGGGGTAATCCGCACAGATACGCAGTATTTT,CASSESGGVIRTDTQYF
TRBJ2-7,.,TRBV18,TRBD1,TGTGCCAGCTCACCACCGGGGTTCAGCAGGGGGATGTACGAGCAGTACTTC,CASSPPGFSRGMYEQYF
TRBJ1-1,few,TRBV5-1,.,TGCGCCAGCAGCCAAGGCCGGACAGCCAGCGCTGAAGCTTTCTTT,CASSQGRTASAEAFF
TRBJ1-1,few,TRBV7-8,TRBD1,TGTGCCAGCAGCTTAGGGGGACAGAGCACTGAAGCTTTCTTT,CASSLGGQSTEAFF
TRBJ2-2,.,TRBV28,TRBD1,TGTGCCAGCAGTCCCCGACAGGGTTGGACCGGGGAGCTGTTTTTT,CASSPRQGWTGELFF
TRBJ1-3,.,TRBV6-5,.,TGTGCCAGCAGTTACTCGCCGGGGGAAGCTGGAAACACCATATATTTT,CASSYSPGEAGNTIYF
TRBJ2-3,once,TRBV10-3,TRBD2,TGTGCCATCAGTGAGTCACTAGCGGGGGGCAGAGATACGCAGTATTTT,CAISESLAGGRDTQYF
TRBJ2-7,.,TRBV7-6,.,TGTGCCAGCAGCTCACGCCACAGAAAAGACTACGAGCAGTACTTC,CASSSRHRKDYEQYF
TRBJ2-7,.,TRBV19,TRBD1,TGTGCCAGTAGTGCCCGGACAGGGGGCCTGGACGAGCAGTACTTC,CASSARTGGLDEQYF
TRBJ2-3,.,TRBV28,.,TGTGCCAGCTGGGTGGCTAGCGGCACAGATACGCAGTATTTT,CASWVASGTDTQYF
TRBJ2-1,.,TRBV5-1,.,TGCGCCAGCAGCCCGCCCAGCAATGAGCAGTTCTTC,CASSPPSNEQFF
TRBJ1-1,.,TRBV5-1,.,TGCGCCAGCAGCTTCCCAAACACTGAAGCTTTCTTT,CASSFPNTEAFF
TRBJ2-7,.,TRBV29-1,.,TGCAGCGTTGAGGCGACATCCTACGAGCAGTACTTC,CSVEATSYEQYF